One and the same sample provided the 7 T cell receptor beta chains below, sequenced in a study of blood T cell repertoires in COVID-19. Only in-frame clones appear in the TCRdb table, and some are missing; sequencing was by immunoSEQ multiplex PCR. The sample shows about 110,000 clones, approximately 85% of them seen only once. Sequencing used peripheral blood. The receptors derive from a woman aged 60-75 years with COVID-19, enrolled during active disease.

This chain links TRBV27 with TRBJ1-5; 8 bases map to TRBD1. Germline V gene data show CDR1 as MNHEY and CDR2 as SMNVEV (reference sequence). V gave up 5 bases and J gave up 5 bases; unmatched junction bases: 5. The CDR3 covers 14 residues. The CDR3 sequence is CASSPRTGYQPQHF. The CDR3, as DNA: TGTGCCAGCAGTCCACGGACAGGGTATCAGCCCCAGCATTTT.

The chain carries TRBV9 and TRBJ2-7, with 12 bases lining up with TRBD1. The J segment lost 4 bases and the V segment lost 4 bases, leaving 6 bases of the junction unmatched. CDR1 and CDR2 (germline): SGDLS, YYNGEE. This CDR3 has 15 residues. CDR3 loop: CASSSGTGGTYEQYF. The CDR3 DNA is TGTGCCAGCAGCTCAGGGACAGGGGGCACTTACGAGCAGTACTTC.

This chain uses TRBV6-4 with TRBJ1-1, with D maybe TRBD1 (5 bases). The V end was cut by 2 bases, the J end by 1 base, with 8 bases between. The CDR3 totals 14 residues. Germline-derived CDR1 and CDR2 are MRHNA and SNTAGT. Here the CDR3 DNA reads TGTGCCAGCAGTGACGGCACAGGGAACACTGAAGCTTTCTTT. Its protein is CASSDGTGNTEAFF.

V and J are TRBV19 and TRBJ1-6, with D unclear. V shed 1 base and J shed 0 bases, with 16 bases lying between them. CDR3 length equals 19 residues. In germline, CDR1 is LNHDA, CDR2 SQIVND (reference sequence). The CDR3 coding sequence is TGTGCCAGTAGTATAGCCCCAGCTGGGAGCCGCTCCTATAATTCACCCCTCCACTTT. Translation: CASSIAPAGSRSYNSPLHF.

This clone was seen only once. The rearrangement uses TRBV7-9 and TRBJ1-5; TRBD1 is a possible D gene (5 bases). The germline V gene encodes CDR1 SEHNR and CDR2 FQNEAQ (reference sequence). The V end lost 1 base, the J end lost 7 bases, and 11 bases lay between the germline ends. The CDR3 is 14 residues long. Here the CDR3 DNA reads TGTGCCAGCAGCTTAGGGGGCAGCGGGCAGCCCCAGCATTTT. The encoded protein is CASSLGGSGQPQHF.

This chain connects TRBV7-2 to TRBJ2-1, with unresolved D. Trimming shortened V by 7 bases and J by 0 bases, and 16 bases separated the two germline ends. This CDR3 is built from 16 residues. Germline-derived CDR1 and CDR2 are SGHTA and FQGNSA. In nucleotides, the CDR3 is TGTGCCAGCACCCCCCAGGCAGATAGCTCCTACAATGAGCAGTTCTTC. Amino acid sequence: CASTPQADSSYNEQFF.

The rearrangement links TRBV12-3 or TRBV12-4 to TRBJ2-5; D unclear. The CDR3 has 13 amino acids. Trimming cost V 2 bases and J 4 bases, with 8 bases left between them. The CDR3 coding sequence is TGTGCCAGCAGTTTAAACGCCGGAGAGACCCAGTACTTC. The encoded protein is CASSLNAGETQYF.